This T cell receptor beta chain was sequenced during a study of cytomegalovirus exposure and HLA in healthy donors. Concerning this clone itself: Its antigen is unidentified.

Use of 60 Vbeta and 13 Jbeta primers characterized the PCR. Data came from immunoSEQ multiplex PCR; TCRdb stores just in-frame clones and leaves some out. The sample includes some 130,000 clones, 65% to 80% of them seen just once. Germline-derived CDR1 and CDR2 are SEHNR and FQNEAQ (reference sequence). The CDR3 runs to 17 residues. V was pared by 6 bases and J by 0 bases, with 11 bases of the junction left unmatched. Regarding the study as a whole: Common viral pathogens were later found to be apparently linked to several of the most significant clusters. Immune exposure data for these donors was limited to CMV serostatus.

The chain uses TRBV7-9 and TRBJ1-1, with TRBD1 matching over 9 bases. The sequenced material came from PBMCs. The receptor was derived from a man between 40 and 49 years old in good health and CMV-seropositive. The CDR3 loop reads CASRQGALILVNTEAFF. The CDR3 nucleotides are TGTGCCAGCAGACAGGGGGCTTTAATTCTAGTGAACACTGAAGCTTTCTTT.